Listed here are 20 T cell receptor beta chains from one sample, sequenced in a study of tumor-infiltrating lymphocytes in primary liver carcinoma. TCR beta cDNA was reverse-transcribed from around 0.55 ug of total RNA. The reaction used a constant-region primer and ProtoScript II reverse transcriptase. Three nested multiplex PCR rounds, a slightly modified ARM-PCR method, built the TCR beta libraries. The first two PCR rounds, around 11 cycles each, used TRBV1-TRBV30 forward primers and a C-beta reverse primer. One entry per CDR3 protein, called by TCRdb with MiXCR from the multiplex PCR reads. The sample includes about 120,000 distinct CDR3 sequences, less than 75% of them seen just once. From about 19-30 mg of unsorted bulk tissue, DNA and RNA were co-extracted together. Material: tumor-adjacent normal liver tissue. Receptors originate from a woman between 55 and 75 years old with primary liver carcinoma and hepatitis B virus infection.

Comment on this clonotype: This is likely a read error, given that the CDR3 carries no conserved phenylalanine or tryptophan at its end. The chain is built from TRBV11-2 and TRBJ2-7; no clear D. CDR1 and CDR2 (germline): SGHAT, FQNNGV. The ends were cut back, 6 bases at V and 2 bases at J, with 14 bases in the middle. The CDR3 consists of 14 residues. The CDR3 nucleotides are TGTGCCAGCAGGTTACCACGGAGAGCCTACGAGCAGTACTCC. Encoded protein: CASRLPRRAYEQYS.

Comments on this clonotype: This may arise from a read error, as a much more abundant clone is one base away. This chain connects TRBV7-9 to TRBJ1-5; 12 bases agree with TRBD1. The CDR3 is 16 residues long. Germline assignment: CDR1 SEHNR and CDR2 FQNEAQ (reference sequence). The ends lost 4 bases at V and 6 bases at J; junction bases unmatched: 7. The CDR3 DNA sequence: TGTGCCAGCAGCTCGGGGGACAGGGGGCAGGGTCAGCCCCAGCATTTT. The encoded protein is CASSSGDRGQGQPQHF.

This clonotype was counted a single time. Compared with germline, one end of the junction differs, possibly owing to a read error. The genes are TRBV5-5 and TRBJ2-1; 8 bases fit TRBD2. This CDR3 is built from 14 residues. Germline values: CDR1 SGHKS, CDR2 YYEKEE (reference sequence). CDR3 region: CASSLGLVYNEQFF. CDR3 DNA sequence: TGTGCCAGCAGTTTGGGACTAGTTTACAATGAACAGTTCTTC.

This clonotype was found many times. The chain couples TRBV28 to TRBJ2-1; a weak D match, TRBD2 (6 bases). The V and J ends lost 8 bases and 3 bases respectively, with 11 bases between them. Germline CDR1 MDHEN, CDR2 SYDVKM. The CDR3 runs 13 residues. The CDR3 loop is CASGSEGYNEQFF. Here the CDR3 DNA reads TGTGCCAGCGGATCGGAGGGCTACAATGAGCAGTTCTTC. The entire variable domain, with the rest obtained from reference TRBV28 and TRBJ2-1, is as follows: DVKVTQSSRYLVKRTGEKVFLECVQDMDHENMFWYRQDPGLGLRLIYFSYDVKMKEKGDIPEGYSVSREKKERFSLILESASTNQTSMYLCASGSEGYNEQFFGPGTRLTVL.

The chain combines TRBV29-1 with TRBJ2-7; D possibly corresponds to TRBD2 (5 bases). The CDR3 consists of 15 residues. CDR1 and CDR2 (germline): SQVTM, ANQGSEA. V was trimmed by 1 base and J by 13 bases, leaving 26 bases between them. The CDR3 spells CSVEGRRPPFYEKYF. CDR3 bases: TGCAGCGTTGAAGGCAGGAGGCCCCCATTCTACGAGAAATACTTC.

This clonotype was picked up many times. The chain is built from TRBV12-3 or TRBV12-4 and TRBJ1-5; TRBD1 might be the D (5 bases). The CDR3 runs to 16 residues. The V and J ends lost 4 bases and 4 bases respectively, with 17 bases between them. The CDR3 sequence: CASSSRGQGTNQPQHF. For the CDR3, the DNA is TGTGCCAGCAGTTCTCGAGGGCAGGGAACTAATCAGCCCCAGCATTTT.

On this clonotype itself: One junction end disagrees with the germline gene, perhaps due to a read error. CDR3 region: CTSSLGLGGYEQYF. CDR3 nucleotides: TGTACCAGCAGCTTGGGGCTAGGAGGGTACGAGCAGTACTTC. V usage is TRBV5-4 and J usage is TRBJ2-7, with D tentatively TRBD2 (6 bases). The CDR3 has 14 amino acids. Per germline, CDR1 SGHNT and CDR2 YYREEE (reference sequence).

Turning to this clonotype: At one boundary the junction diverges from the germline segment, which might be a read error. The chain couples TRBV28 to TRBJ1-2, with a weak D call TRBD1 (5 bases). This CDR3 comprises 12 residues. CDR1 is MDHEN and CDR2 is SYDVKM in the germline V gene. The CDR3 region is CASSLRGWGYIF. The CDR3 bases are TGTGCCAGCAGCCTGAGGGGATGGGGCTACATCTTC.

V is TRBV10-1 and J is TRBJ1-1; D remains unclear. Germline assignment: CDR1 WNHNN and CDR2 SYGVQD (reference sequence). With 4 bases removed from V and 12 bases from J, the gap between germline ends came to 18 bases. This CDR3 has 13 residues. The CDR3 sequence is CASSVLKRGPPFF. DNA for the CDR3: TGCGCCAGCAGTGTGTTGAAGAGAGGACCCCCTTTCTTT.

Concerning this clonotype itself: Relative to the germline gene, one junction end is altered; a read error may explain this. The chain uses TRBV11-2 and TRBJ2-7; the D gene is possibly TRBD1 (5 bases). Germline V lookup: CDR1 SGHAT, CDR2 FQNNGV. This CDR3 has 14 amino acids. The CDR3 protein is CASSLAPGSYEHHF. The DNA of the CDR3 is TGTGCCAGCAGCTTAGCTCCAGGGTCCTACGAGCATCACTTC.

On this clonotype: A junction end diverges from the germline sequence, so it may reflect a read error. The chain couples TRBV6-6 to TRBJ1-4; D remains ambiguous. The CDR3 contains 17 residues. CDR1 and CDR2 (germline): MNHNY, SVGAGI (reference sequence). The CDR3 nucleotides read TGTGCCAGCAGTTACCGGAGACTACAAGAAACTAATGTAAAACTGTATTTT. Its translation: CASSYRRLQETNVKLYF.

A note on this clonotype: Because the CDR3 is missing its conserved closing phenylalanine or tryptophan, this is likely a read error. It is unclear where the CDR3 begins or ends on the DNA, so no DNA is shown, and the CDR3 is as TCRdb lists it. The chain recombines TRBV21-1 with TRBJ1-5; the listed D gene, TRBD1, was not tested against the DNA. TRBV21-1 is recorded as a pseudogene. The CDR3 spans 16 amino acids, including both terminal residues. The CDR3 reads CASKDRARNSNQPQHL.

This clonotype appeared many times. The chain combines TRBV29-1 with TRBJ1-2; TRBD1 might be the D (5 bases). Trimming pared 5 bases from V and 8 bases from J, leaving 21 bases between. Germline CDR1 and CDR2: SQVTM and ANQGSEA. This CDR3 is 14 amino acids long. The CDR3 loop reads CSVRLRGGLGGYTF. In nucleotides, the CDR3 is TGCAGCGTTCGGTTGAGGGGCGGATTGGGAGGCTACACCTTC. Full variable domain (missing parts from reference TRBV29-1 and TRBJ1-2): SAVISQKPSRDICQRGTSLTIQCQVDSQVTMMFWYRQQPGQSLTLIATANQGSEATYESGFVIDKFPISRPNLTFSTLTVSNMSPEDSSIYLCSVRLRGGLGGYTFGSGTRLTVV.

This clonotype was seen many times. The chain employs TRBV30 and TRBJ2-7; 10 bases line up with TRBD2. Per germline, CDR1 GTSNPN and CDR2 SVGIG (reference sequence). The CDR3 runs 17 residues. With V trimmed by 4 bases and J by 0 bases, 12 bases remained unmatched. CDR3 in amino acids: CAWTQGDLAGGSYEQYF. CDR3 DNA sequence: TGTGCCTGGACCCAGGGAGATTTAGCGGGAGGCTCCTACGAGCAGTACTTC.

Notes on this clonotype: A junction end diverges from the germline sequence, so it may reflect a read error. The rearrangement joins TRBV11-2 to TRBJ2-1; D may be TRBD1 (6 bases). Germline values: CDR1 SGHAT, CDR2 FQNNGV. The CDR3 totals 17 residues. The CDR3 region is CVSSLEGYRDSYNEQFF. The DNA for the CDR3 is TGTGTCAGCAGCTTAGAGGGATACAGGGATTCCTACAATGAGCAGTTCTTC.

This clonotype was seen at least ten times. The chain has TRBV7-9 and TRBJ1-1; D possibly corresponds to TRBD1 (6 bases). The germline CDR1 and CDR2 sequences are SEHNR and FQNEAQ (reference sequence). Trimming pared 4 bases from V and 0 bases from J, leaving 15 bases between. The CDR3 sequence is 16 residues long. In DNA form, the CDR3 reads TGTGCCAGCAGCTGGGGGGGCGGCGGACTGAACACTGAAGCTTTCTTT. As protein: CASSWGGGGLNTEAFF.

Of note for this clonotype: Here the CDR3 omits its conserved ending phenylalanine or tryptophan, so a read error is the likely source. The rearrangement joins TRBV7-8 to TRBJ1-5; D is perhaps TRBD1 (5 bases). CDR1 is SGHVS and CDR2 is FQNEAQ in the germline V gene. The CDR3 consists of 15 residues. The CDR3 region is CASSLSGQISQLQHL. The CDR3 nucleotides are TGTGCCAGCAGCTTATCAGGGCAGATTTCCCAGCTCCAGCATCTT.

Note on this clonotype: This may stem from a read error, because a much larger clone lies one nucleotide away. The chain employs TRBV10-3 and TRBJ2-2, with 7 bases matching TRBD2. This CDR3 region has 13 residues. CDR1 and CDR2 from the germline V gene are ENHRY and SYGVKD. The CDR3 DNA is TGTGCCATTGCTGGGGACTACACCGGGGAGCTGCTTTTT. Translating gives CAIAGDYTGELLF.

Regarding this clonotype: Since a much larger clone is just one base distant, this may be a read error. The V and J genes are TRBV5-1 and TRBJ1-1; 7 nucleotides agree with TRBD1. The CDR3 consists of 15 residues. Germline loops: CDR1 SGHRS, CDR2 YFSETQ. This CDR3 reads CARSLGDSYNTEAFF. Written as DNA, the CDR3 is TGCGCCCGCAGCTTGGGGGACAGCTACAACACTGAAGCTTTCTTT.

Comment on this clonotype: Compared with germline, one end of the junction differs, possibly owing to a read error. This chain connects TRBV6-5 to TRBJ1-5, with a possible D match to TRBD1 (6 bases). The germline V gene encodes CDR1 MNHEY and CDR2 SVGAGI. This CDR3 has 14 residues. CDR3 in amino acids: CASSWDNNYQPQHF. The CDR3 nucleotides are TGTGCCAGCAGTTGGGACAACAACTATCAACCCCAGCATTTT.